Sequencing of this TCR beta chain was carried out in a study of blood T cell repertoires in COVID-19. Study overall: In each case, the material was cDNA or gDNA derived from T cells, B-cell-depleted T cells, or PBMCs.

Authors' processing steps: Estimation of nucleated cell counts relied on the amplification of reference gene primers. The data were produced by immunoSEQ multiplex PCR, yet TCRdb's version contains in-frame clones alone and is incomplete. Clone size and the V and J calls come from that table; the DNA yielded D and trimming. This table has about 200,000 clones, roughly 84% appearing once. V lost 2 bases, J lost 8 bases, and 15 bases lay in between. Germline V lookup: CDR1 SNHLY, CDR2 FYNNEI. The CDR3 runs 14 residues. On this clone itself: This CDR3 is also generated by other DNA sequences in the sample.

The clonotype was recovered from a human donor in a cohort sampled during active COVID-19. The genes are TRBV2 and TRBJ1-2; weak D call: TRBD1 (5 bases). Sequenced: peripheral blood. DNA for the CDR3: TGTGCCAGCAGTGAATTGGGGCAGGGTTTCGGCTACACCTTC. Its protein product is CASSELGQGFGYTF.